The 16 T cell receptor beta chains below all came from one sample that was sequenced in a study of CD8+CD57+ T cells in acquired aplastic anemia. The sequenced patients had an expansion of CD8+CD57+ cells seen by flow cytometry. TCR beta VDJ and CDR3 profiles were obtained from a genomic DNA template. TCRdb analysed the reads with MiXCR anew, one entry per CDR3 protein. Altogether under 200,000 distinct CDR3 sequences are present, around 45% being singletons, with the ten largest covering approximately 9.4%. Sample: sorted CD4+, CD8+, or CD8+CD57+ T cells (not recorded which) from PBMCs. Receptor source: a human donor with aplastic anemia.

The CDR3 coding sequence is TGTGCCAGCAGCTTAGGGACAGGGGGTTCACCCCTCCACTTT. Translating gives CASSLGTGGSPLHF. The gene calls are TRBV7-8 and TRBJ1-6, with 10 bases fitting TRBD1. The CDR3 runs 14 residues. The ends lost 1 base at V and 9 bases at J; junction bases unmatched: 0. In germline, CDR1 is SGHVS, CDR2 FQNEAQ.

The rearrangement joins TRBV6-5 to TRBJ2-6; 7 nucleotides align to TRBD1. V was clipped by 6 bases and J by 0 bases; unmatched bases: 14. The CDR3 has 19 residues. Germline V gene lookup returns CDR1 MNHEY and CDR2 SVGAGI. For the CDR3, the DNA is TGTGCCAGCAGCCGGGCCGGGACAGAGGATTTCTCTGGGGCCAACGTCCTGACTTTC. It encodes CASSRAGTEDFSGANVLTF.

This clonotype appeared once. This chain joins TRBV20-1 and TRBJ2-3, with 10 nucleotides matching TRBD1. This CDR3 has 12 residues. The V segment lost 6 bases and the J segment 9 bases; nucleotides outside the gene matches: 6. Germline-derived CDR1 and CDR2 are DFQATT and SNEGSKA (reference sequence). The CDR3 here is CSAGLGQGTQYF. The CDR3 DNA reads TGCAGTGCCGGATTGGGACAGGGGACGCAGTATTTT.

This chain uses TRBV11-2 with TRBJ2-1, with D possibly being TRBD1 or TRBD2 (6 bases each). CDR1 SGHAT and CDR2 FQNNGV come from the germline V gene. The CDR3 has 14 residues. Trimming took 0 bases from V and 9 from J, leaving 12 bases between them. The CDR3 is CASSLESGAGEQFF. As DNA, the CDR3 is TGTGCCAGCAGCTTAGAATCGGGGGCAGGTGAGCAGTTCTTC.

This clonotype was recorded only once. This rearrangement joins TRBV20-1 to TRBJ2-7; possible D gene TRBD2, 5 bases. This CDR3 has 15 amino acids. CDR1 is DFQATT, CDR2 SNEGSKA, per germline (reference sequence). V lost 6 bases and J 6 bases, leaving 24 bases between the germline ends. CDR3 bases: TGCAGTGCCAGCAGCCCCTTAGGCGGAGGTACCGAGCAGTACTTC. This sequence encodes CSASSPLGGGTEQYF.

As regards this clonotype: Relative to the germline gene, one junction end is altered; a read error may explain this. V and J are TRBV10-3 and TRBJ1-2; maybe TRBD1 (6 bases). Germline-derived CDR1 and CDR2 are ENHRY and SYGVKD. This CDR3 contains 13 residues. This CDR3 reads CAIIEDSSYGYTF. The CDR3 DNA reads as TGTGCCATCATTGAGGACAGCTCCTATGGCTACACCTTC.

The chain carries TRBV20-1 and TRBJ2-3; D possibly uses TRBD1 or TRBD2 (6 bases each). With 3 bases removed from V and 2 bases from J, the gap between germline ends came to 18 bases. CDR1 and CDR2 (germline): DFQATT, SNEGSKA (reference sequence). The CDR3 loop spans 16 amino acids. The CDR3 DNA reads as TGCAGTGCTAGTTTGAGGGGGGCTCGACTCACAGATACGCAGTATTTT. Translation gives CSASLRGARLTDTQYF.

The rearrangement uses TRBV4-1 and TRBJ2-2, with D perhaps assigned TRBD1 or TRBD2 (5 bases each). The germline V and J ends were trimmed by 8 bases and 2 bases, with 18 bases remaining between them. The length of the CDR3 is 16 residues. Germline CDR1 and CDR2: MGHRA and YSYEKL. CDR3 in DNA: TGCGCCAGCGGATCGGGACGAGGTTTTAACACCGGGGAGCTGTTTTTT. Translation: CASGSGRGFNTGELFF.

This chain links TRBV2 with TRBJ1-5; no clear D gene. The ends were cut back, 1 base at V and 2 bases at J, with 9 bases in the middle. CDR1 SNHLY and CDR2 FYNNEI come from the germline V gene. CDR3 length: 15 residues. In nucleotides, the CDR3 is TGTGCCAGCAGTGAAGGCAGAATTGGCAATCAGCCCCAGCATTTT. Encoded protein: CASSEGRIGNQPQHF.

This clonotype showed up many times. CDR3 nucleotide sequence: TGCAGCGTTGAAGTGGGAGACAGGGGATACGAGCAGTACTTC. Translated, it gives CSVEVGDRGYEQYF. V and J are TRBV29-1 and TRBJ2-7; 8 bases agree with TRBD1. Germline trimming cut 1 base from V and 4 bases from J; bases unmatched to any gene: 6. Germline CDR1 reads SQVTM; CDR2 reads ANQGSEA. CDR3 length equals 14 residues.

The J gene is TRBJ2-7, the V gene TRBV20-1; the D is unclear. Germline lookup yields CDR1 DFQATT and CDR2 SNEGSKA (reference sequence). This CDR3 has 13 amino acids. Deletions cut 3 bases from V and 2 bases from J, with 11 bases between. This chain's CDR3 is CSASASATYEQYF. CDR3 nucleotides: TGCAGTGCTAGCGCCAGCGCTACCTACGAGCAGTACTTC.

This clonotype was seen at least ten times. The CDR3 spells CASSLTGGRTYGYTF. The CDR3 DNA follows: TGTGCCAGCAGCTTAACGGGGGGGCGCACCTATGGCTACACCTTC. V usage is TRBV7-3 and J usage is TRBJ1-2; a possible D gene is TRBD1 (6 bases). The germline V gene has CDR1 SGHTA and CDR2 FQGTGA. V lost 0 bases and J lost 4, with 12 bases in between. The CDR3 length is 15 residues.

For this clonotype: A clone one base away is much larger, so this may be a read error. CDR3 residues: CACREGGANYGYTF. For the CDR3, the DNA is TGTGCCTGCAGAGAAGGGGGCGCTAACTATGGCTACACCTTC. This sequence joins TRBV6-1 and TRBJ1-2; 7 nucleotides agree with TRBD1. CDR1 is MNHNS and CDR2 is SASEGT in the germline V gene. The CDR3 extends over 14 amino acids.

This clonotype was seen repeatedly, ten times or more. The J gene is TRBJ2-7, the V gene TRBV11-2; D is possibly TRBD1 (5 bases). This CDR3 contains 14 residues. Germline CDR1 reads SGHAT; CDR2 reads FQNNGV. V was pared by 5 bases and J by 3 bases, with 14 bases between. The CDR3 reads CASSRQGRDYEQYF. The DNA of the CDR3 is TGTGCCAGCAGCCGGCAAGGCAGGGACTACGAGCAGTACTTC. Full variable domain (remainder filled in from reference TRBV11-2 and TRBJ2-7): EAGVAQSPRYKIIEKRQSVAFWCNPISGHATLYWYQQILGQGPKLLIQFQNNGVVDDSQLPKDRFSAERLKGVDSTLKIQPAKLEDSAVYLCASSRQGRDYEQYFGPGTRLTVT.

V and J are TRBV5-4 and TRBJ1-1; D is ambiguous. The germline V gene has CDR1 SGHNT and CDR2 YYREEE (reference sequence). V was trimmed by 6 bases and J by 1 base, leaving 13 bases between them. This CDR3 contains 14 residues. In nucleotides, the CDR3 is TGTGCCAGCAACGAGGGCCGGGGGAACACTGAAGCTTTCTTT. It yields the protein CASNEGRGNTEAFF.

The chain carries TRBV29-1 and TRBJ1-2, with 10 positions matching TRBD1. Unmatched junction bases numbered 10, after V lost 7 bases and J lost 5 bases. Germline-derived CDR1 and CDR2 are SQVTM and ANQGSEA. The CDR3 runs to 14 residues. CDR3: CSGQGAHAGYGYTF. DNA of the CDR3: TGCAGCGGACAGGGGGCACATGCGGGGTATGGCTACACCTTC.